This T cell receptor (beta chain) stems from a study of cytomegalovirus exposure and HLA in healthy donors (dated by TCRdb to about 2017). Background on the whole study: According to an earlier analysis of 550 to 700 of the donors, 150 million to 200 million T cells yielded 117 million unique TCR beta sequences and around 300 Gb of sequence data. About 280 gigabases of sequencing data and 91 million or so unique TCR sequences made up an early release that covered over 550 HLA-typed donors. The study profiled the T cell repertoires of under 850 subjects by immunosequencing and related them to cytomegalovirus serostatus. Because of strong linkage in the cohort, roughly 5 DR-DQ haplotypes were treated as single units for association and clustering. The genetic ancestry cluster associated with self-reported Caucasian donors included around four fifths of the 300 to 450 genotyped donors. A later genetic analysis used genome-wide SNP genotypes for about 65% of the roughly 670 donors, treating that subset as a discovery cohort. To decide whether each TCR beta V gene segment behaved as functional or pseudogenic, an earlier analysis of some 540 of the donors relied on high-throughput TCR beta sequencing. Among approximately 370 genotyped donors of the cohort, an average of about 220,000 unique TCR beta nucleotide sequences was sequenced per donor, of which about 18% were non-productive. Besides the first cohort of about 730 subjects, a separate validation cohort made up of over a hundred different subjects was used. The study combined high-throughput TCR immunosequencing, statistical association of individual TCRs with disease status, and machine learning to predict cytomegalovirus infection status. Typing coverage varied by locus: about 629-630 donors for A, B, C, DRB1 and DQB1; more than 500 for DQA1; around 570 for DPA1; around 450 for DPB1. Rather than using new phenotypic data, the later analysis identified candidate immune exposures from TCR beta sequences and from how often those sequences occurred across donors. The aim of the study was to test whether cataloging public T cell receptors could identify signatures of past pathogen exposure. Class I and class II HLA loci were covered by the typing at four-digit resolution. To study patterns of TCR occurrence, a later analysis re-analyzed previously published TCR beta repertoires from just over 650 donors and added high-resolution HLA genotyping. Donor age, sex, ethnicity and CMV serostatus were collected together with the repertoire data. Every discovery cohort repertoire had been produced on one sequencing platform.

The paper as a whole reports these results and caveats: Correlated functional status among segregating V segments might reflect linkage disequilibrium, but an unknown experimental factor could not be ruled out. The study gave a list of 150 to 200 TCR beta chains associated with cytomegalovirus. The classifier was reported to diagnose cytomegalovirus status with high specificity and sensitivity in both the original and validation cohorts. A later analysis found that TCR association rates varied across HLA loci, with DRB1 alleles showing the most associated TCRs and HLA-C alleles the fewest. When HLA alleles, especially DR and DQ, strongly co-occurred, attributing TCR associations to individual alleles was difficult. It was suggested by the authors that the approach could potentially be generalized to other disease states and immunological phenotypes. In a later analysis, some 17,000 TCR beta sequences were associated with specific HLA alleles at a false discovery rate of 0.05. For the cohort, immune exposure information was limited to CMV serostatus. A later analysis reported that several top co-occurrence clusters appeared linked to parvovirus B19, influenza, CMV and Epstein-Barr virus. Compared with the approximately 670-donor mean, donors in an Asian-associated ancestry cluster had fewer N-insertions in productive TCRs, according to a later genetic analysis. Because HLA typing was missing for some donors at each locus, association tests included only the typed subset. In vitro tests confirmed that a few of the cytomegalovirus-associated TCR beta chains recognize cytomegalovirus antigens. According to a later analysis, most CMV-associated TCR beta chains appeared to be HLA-restricted, and the HLA associations seemed to be driven largely by CMV exposure. An earlier analysis of approximately 500 of the donors showed that most TCR beta V segments appeared in productive rearrangements either about 87% or about 30% of the time, which broadly matched IMGT annotations. Most TCR sequences were seen in very few donors, while some public TCRs were found in many individuals. Roughly uniform sequencing depth across donors was assumed in presence/absence analyses, although this assumption may not hold. A further reported finding was that TCR beta sequences accurately predicted the HLA-A and HLA-B alleles for most subjects in the first cohort. V-gene and J-gene trimming of TCR beta chains was associated with a missense DCLRE1C variant in a later genetic analysis, and the association was replicated in an independent cohort. A cluster of highly shared sequence variants was judged likely to be a technical artifact of the sequencing pipeline. Because counts were too low, 15 to 20 rarely observed V segments, including chromosome 9 orphons, were excluded from the earlier analysis of a few hundred of the donors. The cohort was sequenced for TCR beta chains only, and without alpha or paired-chain data the features that could be detected were limited. In a later analysis, HLA-associated TCR beta chains showed more clonal expansion and lower generation probabilities than non-associated chains that were equally common.

In the case of this clone: What antigen it recognizes has not been identified. Nothing much larger sits one base from this clone, and base qualities are not available.

The cohort was made up of several hundred healthy bone marrow donors. At the time of sampling, all cohort members were nominally healthy, though unrecorded immune exposures were likely present. The donor was CMV seronegative and was included in the group of a few hundred seronegative cohort members. Each donor provided a peripheral blood sample, and peripheral blood mononuclear cells were used for TCR beta sequencing. The Qiagen DNeasy Blood Extraction Kit was used to extract genomic DNA from the blood cell samples. The protocol used for the library was the immunoSEQ multiplex PCR assay. The multiplex PCR relied on a mix of 60 forward primers for TCR Vbeta segments and 13 reverse primers for TCR Jbeta segments. Amplification of the CDR3 region of rearranged TCR beta genes was performed with a multiplex PCR assay on genomic DNA. On the Illumina HiSeq System, the amplified TCR beta libraries were sequenced as 87-base-pair reads. As for how the authors treated the data: A later analysis tallied tens of millions of unique TCR beta chains across the 666 repertoires, and 10 million to 11 million of those chains were shared by two or more donors. Raw reads were error-corrected and collapsed into unique sequences by a nearest-neighbor algorithm in which closely related sequences were merged to remove PCR and sequencing errors. V, D and J gene segments were assigned by aligning CDR3 sequences to IMGT reference sequences. Each retained sequence needed at least a six-nucleotide match to both a V gene segment and a J gene segment. A rearrangement counted as productive if the CDR3 had no stop codons and remained in frame with V and J, and every other rearrangement counted as non-productive. CDR3 was defined by IMGT convention, running from the second conserved V-encoded cysteine to the conserved J-encoded phenylalanine. The earlier analysis of around 640 of the donors excluded sequences that lacked an unambiguous match to a single V gene segment. An earlier analysis of around 600 of the donors classified V segments as functional when productive rearrangements were above 56.7% and as segregating when the standard deviation between donors was above 5%. A statistical classification framework was built to diagnose cytomegalovirus status from the catalog of TCR beta chain sequences. In a later analysis, TCR nucleotide sequences were compared against IMGT/GENE-DB human TR gene sequences so that V and J genes could be assigned. A later analysis assigned CDR3 sequences and most-parsimonious VDJ recombination scenarios with the TCRdist pipeline. In a later analysis, every TCR beta chain was defined by the combination of its CDR3 amino acid sequence and its V-gene family, and reads without a unique V-gene family were dropped. In a later analysis, 500 to 650 highly shared, low-generation-probability nucleotide sequences were removed to address suspected cross-contamination and a sequencing artifact. For each public chain, a later analysis derived a clonal expansion index from normalized ranks of inferred template counts within each repertoire. In a later analysis, generation probabilities were computed using a VDJ recombination model fitted to out-of-frame rearrangements, and the results were checked against IGoR. Hypergeometric tests were used in a later analysis to score TCR-TCR, TCR-HLA and TCR-CMV co-occurrence, with a repertoire-size bias correction applied to the TCR pairs. A later analysis estimated false discovery rates by permuting HLA or CMV assignments 20 times. A later analysis grouped co-occurring TCRs with DBSCAN, adding TCRdist sequence similarity when clustering within HLA-allele-positive subsets. For co-occurrence clustering, repertoires with fewer than 30,000 or more than 120,000 public chains were excluded, along with five repertoires with anomalous nucleotide sharing. TCRdb took over this immuneACCESS table, retaining in-frame rearrangements with V and J assigned. Such tables are incomplete; in checked studies, under half of the missing clones stem from an unresolved V gene, and the remainder is unexplained. D and trimming come from the DNA, and the V and J calls and clone size come from that table. Across this sample there are about 150,000 clones, with 72% seen only once. Less than 2.5% of the sample is taken by the ten largest.

The TCR comes from a man aged 40-55 years in good health and CMV-seronegative. The specimen sequenced was PBMCs.

The CDR3 protein sequence reads: CASGLPGMRFEQFF. DNA sequence: TGTGCTAGTGGTTTACCCGGGATGAGGTTTGAGCAGTTCTTC. The rearrangement combines TRBV12-5 with TRBJ2-1; D gene: possibly TRBD2, on 5 matching bases. V loses 3 bases, J loses 9 bases, and the germline ends lie 15 bases apart. Counted from cysteine to phenylalanine, this CDR3 has 14 amino acids. Kept here is only the CDR3 DNA, which spans 42 bases and is read in frame from base 1. Sequences LGHNT (CDR1) and FRNRAP (CDR2) are obtained from the germline V gene.